The sequence of this TCR beta chain was determined in a study of regulatory T cells in long-lasting Graves disease (dated by TCRdb to 2020 to 2022). General notes on the study: Newly diagnosed Graves' disease patients had taken antithyroid drugs for less than 3 months. Patients with persistent Graves' disease were compared with patients with newly diagnosed Graves' disease using TCR sequencing and RNA sequencing of peripheral blood. The study took place in China and was registered as a clinical trial. TCR sequencing covered approximately 13 persistent and some 20 newly diagnosed Graves' disease patients, 33 samples in total.

V is clipped by 0 bases and J by 4 bases, and the sequence between their germline boundaries is 9 bases long. From a lookup of the germline V gene (reference sequence), CDR1 and CDR2 are LGHDT and YNNKEL. Inclusive of the bounding cysteine and phenylalanine, the CDR3 is 14 residues long. Just the 42-base CDR3 DNA is kept, in frame starting at base 1. The library was produced with multiplex PCR. TCRdb shows the sequencer as Illumina HiSeq 4000. TCR beta libraries were built with iRepertoire HTBI primers and Arm-PCR amplification of CDR3 regions. PCR products were gel purified before sequencing. The original pipeline was this. A total of fewer than 80 TRBV and some 15 TRBJ segments were identified across samples and were used for gene usage analysis of CDR3 amino acid clonotypes. Filtered high-quality paired reads were merged into contigs using COPE and FqMerger. BLAST was used to align contigs to the IMGT TRBV, TRBD and TRBJ reference genes, and CDR3 was defined following IMGT. Any clonotype with a frequency above 0.1% was counted as a highly expanded clone. Shannon entropy served as the measure of repertoire diversity, while the Gini coefficient captured V-J evenness. Public clonotypes were defined as clonotypes shared by more than one individual. The public sequencing data were trimmed at Q25 with fastp and processed into clonotypes with MiXCR by TCRdb, which kept only in-frame beta chains. Each CDR3 protein appears once, grouped with its most common genes and DNA. Clone size and V and J calls follow TCRdb, not the original study. This sample lists about 430,000 distinct CDR3 sequences; about 15% were detected once. The ten largest clones take up over 7.5% of the sample.

The time point tag for this specimen amounts to: newly diagnosed GD, antithyroid drugs for less than 3 months. For both TCR sequencing and RNA sequencing, RNA was extracted from PBMCs in TRIzol. The diagnosis of Graves' disease followed American Thyroid Association guidelines. The patients came from an endocrinology department in Xi'an, China. Each patient gave 9 to 10 milliliters of peripheral blood, collected in an EDTA anticoagulant tube. PBMCs were isolated by Ficoll Paque Plus density gradient separation without further T cell sorting. An Agilent 2100 Bioanalyzer and agarose gel were used to check RNA quality, while a NanoDrop 2000 measured RNA concentration. The study at large found these results: Only the TCR beta chain was sequenced and analyzed. Peripheral blood alone was examined, since thyroid tissue, which constituted the primary lesion, could not be accessed. Compared with newly diagnosed patients, patients with persistent Graves' disease had lower TCR Shannon entropy and fewer highly expanded clones, which suggests clonal expansion. Persistent disease showed preferential use of TRBV28, TRBJ1-2 and TRBJ2-5, whereas newly diagnosed disease favored TRBV20-1 and TRBJ2-1. More public clonotypes were shared among persistent patients (under 3,000) than among newly diagnosed patients (more than 900). As a limitation, the authors acknowledged that the small sample size may reduce accuracy.

Note on this clonotype: The specificity of this receptor is unknown. Base qualities are not at hand, and no much larger clone is one base apart.

The data were also submitted as part of a second study, on T cells in Graves' hyperthyroidism and ophthalmopathy. The second study reports: A patient counted as having stable Graves' hyperthyroidism if no progression to ophthalmopathy occurred over 18 months of follow-up. Hyperthyroidism patients were newly diagnosed, had a disease duration of under 2 months, and were aged 18 to 65 years. Patients with uncontrolled infections, other autoimmune diseases, pregnancy or lactation were excluded. Clinical symptoms, serum thyroxine and TRAb, thyroid ultrasound, and orbital computed tomography formed the basis for the diagnoses. The TCR CDR3 was subjected to a first round of RT-PCR using the HTBI primer set and the Qiagen OneStep RT-PCR kit. Most expanded thyroid clonotypes (frequency above 0.001) were also found in blood, which suggests that blood repertoires may mirror thyroid immune responses. A model built on a 13 V-J signature distinguished ophthalmopathy from stable hyperthyroidism, reaching roughly 88% sensitivity and around 81% specificity in cross-validation and 80%/75% in testing. During validation, the model predicted progression to ophthalmopathy a median of roughly 7.1 months ahead of onset, with almost 71% sensitivity and under 85% specificity. To identify distinguishing TCR V-J signatures, a discovery cohort of around 100 patients was used, comprising 40 to 45 with Graves' ophthalmopathy and 57 with stable Graves' hyperthyroidism. Prospective prediction of ophthalmopathy was tested in an independent validation cohort consisting of 18 to 20 hyperthyroidism patients and approximately 16 patients who later progressed to ophthalmopathy. The 100 or so discovery patients were divided at random into training and test sets in a 7:3 ratio. Thyroid tissue and blood T-cell repertoires from roughly six Graves' hyperthyroidism patients were also compared in the study. After sampling, hyperthyroidism patients received methimazole starting at 30 mg daily, and ophthalmopathy patients received high-dose intravenous methylprednisolone. The libraries were constructed in a second round of multiplex PCR and then size-selected and purified. Sequencing of the libraries was done on an Illumina HiSeq2000 using paired-end 100 bp reads. Raw data were processed with SOAPnuke, discarding reads with adapters, uncalled bases, mean Phred below 15, or no exact constant-primer or identifier match. High-quality paired reads were merged with COPE v1.2.5, and unique nucleotide sequences were defined as clonotypes. Clonotypes were aligned to IMGT TRBV, TRBD and TRBJ reference segments using MiTCR v1.1. The analysis was restricted to V-J combinations with a frequency above 0.0001, which together covered 99.2% of the repertoires. A TCS score was defined as the ratio between F50 (clonal expansion) and ExV (chaos), using BLOSUM62-based TCRdist between CDR3 peptides within each V-J. Welch's t-statistics and random forest reduced just over 500 V-J features to roughly 13, which were used in a naive Bayes classifier (R e1071). Sample size was not statistically predetermined, and blinding of investigators to group allocation was not performed. The paper describes TCR Vbeta CDR3 sequencing of some 130 peripheral blood samples, made up of under 50 ophthalmopathy patients, over 70 hyperthyroidism patients and 17 progressor patients.

The rearrangement combines TRBV3-1 with TRBJ2-5, with the D gene call left open. This sequence was found in a woman in her thirties or forties with Graves disease. Donor details come from another sample of the same person, matched by shared clones. The starting material was peripheral blood mononuclear cells (PBMCs), obtained at new diagnosis, from a patient treated with antithyroid drugs. The CDR3 reads CASSQDGRVETQYF. The nucleotides are TGTGCCAGCAGCCAAGATGGCAGAGTAGAGACCCAGTACTTC.